These 18 T cell receptor beta chains came from one sample sequenced in a study of T-cell memory formation after mild COVID-19. Each CDR3 protein is one row after TCRdb ran MiXCR on the 5' RACE reads. The sample includes some 97,000 distinct CDR3 sequences, 11% of them seen just once. The sequenced sample was PBMCs or a T cell subset sorted from them (not recorded which). The origin of the receptors is a man aged 18 to 29 who had mild COVID-19 (a few samples of this study predate the infection). Cell type and time point are not known.

The chain employs TRBV11-2 and TRBJ2-7; no reliable D call. This CDR3 contains 14 residues. Germline V gene data show CDR1 as SGHAT and CDR2 as FQNNGV. Trimming cost V 2 bases and J 3 bases, with 11 bases left between them. The CDR3 DNA follows: TGTGCCAGCAGCTTACTGACGGACGACTACGAGCAGTACTTC. Its protein product is CASSLLTDDYEQYF.

The gene calls are TRBV7-8 and TRBJ2-1; the D gene is possibly TRBD1 (6 bases). Germline V gene sequence: CDR1 SGHVS, CDR2 FQNEAQ. V was pared by 6 bases and J by 6 bases, with 15 bases between. The CDR3 length is 14 residues. This CDR3 reads CASRTLTGINEQFF. DNA of the CDR3: TGTGCCAGCAGAACCTTGACAGGCATCAATGAGCAGTTCTTC. Based on the CDR3 plus reference TRBV7-8 and TRBJ2-1, the full variable domain is GAGVSQSPRYKVAKRGQDVALRCDPISGHVSLFWYQQALGQGPEFLTYFQNEAQLDKSGLPSDRFFAERPEGSVSTLKIQRTQQEDSAVYLCASRTLTGINEQFFGPGTRLTVL.

J is TRBJ2-1 and V is TRBV6-5; D remains ambiguous. CDR3 length: 13 amino acids. V dropped 8 bases and J dropped 0 bases, with 8 bases sitting between them. Germline V gives CDR1 MNHEY, CDR2 SVGAGI. CDR3 sequence reads: CASGGRSYNEQFF. DNA for the CDR3: TGTGCCAGCGGCGGACGCTCCTACAATGAGCAGTTCTTC.

This clonotype occurred a few times. V gene TRBV6-2 or TRBV6-3 combines with J gene TRBJ1-1, with 7 bases fitting TRBD1. The CDR3 consists of 13 residues. Per the germline V gene, CDR1 is MNHEY and CDR2 is SVGEGT. With 5 bases clipped from V and 7 bases from J, the junction kept 7 bases outside the gene matches. This chain's CDR3 is CASSGGTALEAFF. The DNA of the CDR3 is TGTGCCAGCAGTGGGGGGACAGCGCTTGAAGCTTTCTTT.

The CDR3 region is CASSYGRGTIEQYF. DNA of the CDR3: TGTGCCAGCAGTTACGGCAGGGGCACCATCGAGCAGTACTTC. The genes are TRBV6-2 or TRBV6-3 and TRBJ2-7; TRBD1 is a possible D gene (6 bases). The V gene lost 2 bases and the J gene lost 6 bases, with 14 bases spanning the gap. The V gene's germline CDR1 is MNHEY and CDR2 SVGEGT. The CDR3 contains 14 residues.

This clonotype has only one observation. The chain has TRBV12-3 or TRBV12-4 and TRBJ2-4, with D possibly called TRBD1 or TRBD2 (5 bases each). The CDR3 runs 14 residues. V lost 7 bases and J 12 bases, leaving 22 bases between the germline ends. The CDR3 DNA is TGTGCCAGCACCTATCGAGGGGAGACGCGACGTCAGTACTTC. Its translation is CASTYRGETRRQYF.

This clonotype was counted at least ten times. J is TRBJ2-3 and V is TRBV12-3 or TRBV12-4; 9 bases map to TRBD1. This CDR3 comprises 15 residues. The trim removed 5 bases at V and 3 bases at J, leaving 6 bases unmatched. CDR3 sequence: CASSPLTGGTDTQYF. CDR3 nucleotide sequence: TGTGCCAGCAGTCCCTTGACAGGGGGGACAGATACGCAGTATTTT.

This clonotype was seen only a few times. V is TRBV4-3 and J is TRBJ1-2; perhaps TRBD1 as D (6 bases). There are 16 residues in the CDR3. Deletions cut 1 base from V and 4 bases from J, with 16 bases between. Germline-derived CDR1 and CDR2 are LGHNA and YSLEER. This CDR3 is CASSQGRGFYSYGYTF. The CDR3 nucleotides are TGCGCCAGCAGCCAAGGAAGGGGGTTCTATAGCTATGGCTACACCTTC.

This clonotype was observed a handful of times. This CDR3 reads CASSQTAGETQYF. DNA for the CDR3: TGTGCCAGCAGCCAAACGGCGGGAGAGACCCAGTACTTC. The chain links TRBV11-3 to TRBJ2-5, with D possibly matching TRBD2 (5 bases). The CDR3 runs 13 residues. The germline CDR1 and CDR2 sequences are SGHNT and YENEEA. V was clipped by 5 bases and J by 4 bases, with 11 bases between them.

The V and J genes are TRBV4-1 and TRBJ1-2, with 8 bases identical to TRBD1. The CDR3 has 15 amino acids. The V segment lost 4 bases and the J segment 8 bases; nucleotides outside the gene matches: 12. The germline V gene has CDR1 MGHRA and CDR2 YSYEKL. The CDR3 coding sequence is TGCGCCAGCAGCCCCTGGACAGGGTCCCCCGAGGGCTACACCTTC. Translating it yields CASSPWTGSPEGYTF.

This clonotype has more than one count but fewer than ten. This chain connects TRBV2 to TRBJ2-5, with a tentative D call TRBD1 (6 bases). Trimming shortened V by 7 bases and J by 7 bases, and 13 bases separated the two germline ends. This CDR3 is 12 amino acids long. Germline V CDR1 and CDR2: SNHLY, FYNNEI. CDR3: CASKAGEGTQYF. CDR3 coding DNA: TGTGCCAGCAAGGCAGGGGAAGGGACCCAGTACTTC.

V and J are TRBV27 and TRBJ2-1; 8 bases match TRBD1. With V trimmed by 10 bases and J by 4 bases, 9 bases remained unmatched. The CDR3 has 14 amino acids. Germline V gene data show CDR1 as MNHEY and CDR2 as SMNVEV (reference sequence). The CDR3 loop is CATHGRGPYNEQFF. DNA of the CDR3: TGTGCCACCCACGGCAGGGGGCCATACAATGAGCAGTTCTTC.

This clonotype has a single count. The CDR3 here is CASSSMTGTSYEQYF. CDR3 nucleotides: TGTGCCAGCAGCTCAATGACCGGGACTAGCTACGAGCAGTACTTC. The J gene is TRBJ2-7, the V gene TRBV7-9; 8 positions match TRBD2. The junction had 8 bases not matched to a gene; V was cut back by 4 bases and J by 3 bases. The CDR3 length is 15 residues. Germline CDR1 is SEHNR and CDR2 is FQNEAQ (reference sequence).

This clonotype was seen more than once but under ten times. The chain carries TRBV27 and TRBJ2-5, with D perhaps matching TRBD2 (5 bases). The V end was cut by 7 bases, the J end by 5 bases, with 17 bases between. CDR1 is MNHEY, CDR2 SMNVEV, per germline (reference sequence). The CDR3 totals 14 residues. The CDR3 sequence is CASKEGGNEETQYF. As DNA, the CDR3 is TGTGCCAGCAAAGAGGGCGGAAACGAGGAGACCCAGTACTTC.

The chain uses TRBV6-1 and TRBJ1-6, with TRBD1 identical over 7 bases. Germline V gene lookup returns CDR1 MNHNS and CDR2 SASEGT. Unmatched junction bases numbered 2, after V lost 2 bases and J lost 10 bases. The CDR3 length is 13 residues. The CDR3 sequence is CASSETGESPLHF. The CDR3 coding sequence is TGTGCCAGCAGTGAAACAGGGGAATCACCCCTCCACTTT.

The chain has TRBV6-5 and TRBJ2-7; TRBD1 might be the D (5 bases). Trimming stripped 6 bases from V and 3 bases from J, with 12 bases between. Per the germline V gene, CDR1 is MNHEY and CDR2 is SVGAGI. The CDR3 has 13 residues. CDR3 DNA: TGTGCCAGCAGGGCAGGGTCGTTCTACGAGCAGTACTTC. Translated: CASRAGSFYEQYF.

V usage is TRBV28 and J usage is TRBJ2-7; a weak D match, TRBD1 (6 bases). Germline V lookup: CDR1 MDHEN, CDR2 SYDVKM. This CDR3 is built from 13 residues. V dropped 6 bases and J dropped 6 bases, with 15 bases sitting between them. The CDR3 DNA sequence: TGTGCCAGCAGCGTGAACCAGGGGCGCGAGCAGTACTTC. As protein: CASSVNQGREQYF.

This clonotype occurred a few times. The CDR3 sequence is CSAREVGSRSYEQYF. The CDR3 coding sequence is TGCAGTGCTAGAGAAGTCGGTAGTAGATCTTACGAGCAGTACTTC. The V gene is TRBV20-1, the J gene TRBJ2-7; D is unclear. Germline loops: CDR1 DFQATT, CDR2 SNEGSKA (reference sequence). Trimming stripped 0 bases from V and 4 bases from J, with 16 bases between. This CDR3 has 15 amino acids.